This record covers a single T cell receptor beta chain. Its antigen is undetermined. Sequencing of TCR beta was carried out in blood CD8+ and CD4+ T cells. RNA, at about 0.45 to 1 ug, was reverse transcribed with random hexamers. It was immunoSEQ multiplex PCR that amplified TCR beta CDR3 across 54 Vbeta and 13 Jbeta. MiXCR was run by TCRdb on the immunoSEQ multiplex PCR reads, yielding one entry per CDR3 protein. The table lists more than 100,000 distinct CDR3 sequences, roughly 94% of them singletons. This record belongs to a study of CD8 T cells in Susac syndrome. On the study more broadly: Within the group of sequenced Susac syndrome patients, about six had active disease and 8 or 9 were in remission. Study-level points and caveats: TEMRA cells and active patients showed peak Susac CD8+ clonal expansion.

The clonotype was recovered from a human donor with Susac syndrome. Sequencing was carried out using CD8+ T cells from PBMCs.

As DNA, the CDR3 is TGCAGCGTAAGTGGGGGCCTCTCCTACGAGCAGTACTTC. It specifies CSVSGGLSYEQYF. J is TRBJ2-7 and V is TRBV29-1, with D possibly being TRBD1 (6 bases). V lost 6 bases and J 0 bases, leaving 12 bases between the germline ends. Germline V gene sequence: CDR1 SQVTM, CDR2 ANQGSEA. This CDR3 comprises 13 residues.